These T cell receptor beta chains were read from a single sample in a study of Ad26.COV2.S vaccination and SARS-CoV-2 variants. Clones were read by immunoSEQ multiplex PCR, and TCRdb kept only the in-frame ones, dropping some. The table lists under 550,000 clones, roughly 88% of them singletons, with 3.6% in the top ten. The sequences come from peripheral blood, collected in a trial of Ad26.COV2.S vaccine versus placebo. These receptors were collected from a person between 18 and 59 years old who received the Ad26.COV2.S COVID-19 vaccine or a placebo. Each CDR3 is given with its conserved first and last residue. Fields, in order: V gene, J gene, clone size, D gene, CDR3 protein, CDR3 DNA. The D gene is left open where the match is weak. Not every row has a clone size; where given, it reads once, few, many or a size class.

>TRBV30|TRBJ2-2|-|TRBD1
CAWSAGQGGTGELFF
TGTGCCTGGAGCGCCGGACAGGGTGGCACCGGGGAGCTGTTTTTT
>TRBV19|TRBJ2-2|-|-
CASSIGGESGELFF
TGTGCCAGTAGTATAGGCGGGGAGTCCGGGGAGCTGTTTTTT
>TRBV6-5|TRBJ1-1|few|-
CASSSSTEAFF
TGTGCCAGCAGTTCGAGTACTGAAGCTTTCTTT
>TRBV7-8|TRBJ1-5|few|TRBD1
CASSPLRGRTGDNQPQHF
TGTGCCAGCAGCCCCCTTCGGGGTCGAACAGGGGACAATCAGCCCCAGCATTTT
>TRBV7-9|TRBJ2-3|many|TRBD2
CASSRGGRAHTDTQYF
TGTGCCAGCAGTCGCGGGGGTCGGGCACACACAGATACGCAGTATTTT
>TRBV19|TRBJ1-3|-|-
CASSTTGFSGNTIYF
TGTGCCAGTAGTACCACAGGGTTCTCTGGAAACACCATATATTTT
>TRBV12-3/TRBV12-4|TRBJ2-7|once|-
CASSFVRSYEQYF
TGTGCCAGCAGTTTTGTTAGGTCCTACGAGCAGTACTTC
>TRBV24-1|TRBJ2-3|-|TRBD2
CATSEPTSGGPLSTQYF
TGTGCCACCAGTGAGCCTACTAGCGGGGGCCCATTGTCTACGCAGTATTTT
>TRBV19|TRBJ2-1|-|-
CASSIRAAHNEQFF
TGTGCCAGTAGTATCAGGGCGGCTCACAATGAGCAGTTCTTC
>TRBV5-4|TRBJ1-2|once|-
CASSLQGAGNYGYTF
TGTGCCAGCAGCTTGCAGGGAGCTGGGAACTATGGCTACACCTTC
>TRBV5-5|TRBJ1-2|-|TRBD1
CASSRGTGFNYGYTF
TGTGCCAGCTCAAGGGGGACAGGCTTTAACTATGGCTACACCTTC
>TRBV5-8|TRBJ1-2|-|-
CASSLALRYGYTF
TGTGCCAGCAGCTTGGCCCTTCGCTATGGCTACACCTTC
>TRBV28|TRBJ2-3|-|-
CANTHGGPGGPPSTDTQYF
TGTGCCAACACCCATGGGGGCCCGGGGGGCCCCCCTAGCACAGATACGCAGTATTTT
>TRBV4-3|TRBJ2-7|-|-
CASSQSFGAHEQYF
TGCGCCAGCAGCCAAAGCTTCGGGGCTCACGAGCAGTACTTC
>TRBV9|TRBJ2-1|-|TRBD2
CASSVGTSGENNEQFF
TGTGCCAGCAGCGTAGGGACTAGCGGGGAAAACAATGAGCAGTTCTTC
>TRBV27|TRBJ1-1|-|TRBD1
CASRLRDRDTEAFF
TGTGCCAGCAGACTCCGGGACAGGGACACTGAAGCTTTCTTT
>TRBV6-5|TRBJ2-2|-|-
CASSPGTDTGELFF
TGTGCCAGCAGCCCCGGGACCGACACCGGGGAGCTGTTTTTT
>TRBV30|TRBJ2-7|once|-
CAWRPDQGSSYEQYF
TGTGCCTGGAGGCCAGATCAGGGGAGCTCCTACGAGCAGTACTTC
>TRBV5-4|TRBJ2-7|-|-
CASSLDRSSYEQYF
TGTGCCAGCAGCTTGGACAGGAGCTCCTACGAGCAGTACTTC
>TRBV7-3|TRBJ2-7|-|TRBD1
CASSPGTGKDYEQYF
TGTGCCAGCAGCCCCGGGACAGGGAAGGACTACGAGCAGTACTTC
>TRBV5-1|TRBJ2-2|-|TRBD2
CASSLAATSPGELFF
TGCGCCAGCAGCTTGGCCGCGACTAGCCCCGGGGAGCTGTTTTTT
>TRBV19|TRBJ2-7|few|-
CASSTGIQGEQYF
TGTGCCAGTAGTACGGGTATTCAAGGCGAGCAGTACTTC
>TRBV3-1/TRBV3-2|TRBJ1-1|-|-
CASTHEWDSNTEAFF
TGTGCCAGCACCCACGAATGGGATTCGAACACTGAAGCTTTCTTT
>TRBV27|TRBJ1-1|few|-
CASSLGWNTEAFF
TGTGCCAGCAGTCTTGGATGGAACACTGAAGCTTTCTTT
>TRBV7-9|TRBJ2-2|few|-
CASSLVTGAGGELFF
TGTGCCAGCAGCTTAGTCACGGGGGCCGGCGGGGAGCTGTTTTTT
>TRBV30|TRBJ1-1|once|-
CAWRPVGGTEAFF
TGTGCCTGGAGGCCGGTAGGGGGAACTGAAGCTTTCTTT
>TRBV12-3/TRBV12-4|TRBJ1-2|-|-
CASSLGGPGYTF
TGTGCCAGCAGTTTGGGGGGGCCTGGCTACACCTTC
>TRBV4-1|TRBJ2-3|-|TRBD2
CASSQVGLAGGTQHDTQYF
TGCGCCAGCAGCCAAGTTGGTTTAGCGGGGGGGACCCAACATGATACGCAGTATTTT
>TRBV6-5|TRBJ1-1|-|-
CASKRENTEAFF
TGTGCCAGCAAACGAGAGAACACTGAAGCTTTCTTT
>TRBV19|TRBJ2-3|-|TRBD1
CASSTPRTGAADTQYF
TGTGCCAGTAGTACCCCTCGGACAGGGGCCGCCGATACGCAGTATTTT
>TRBV19|TRBJ1-5|-|-
CASSIRGAEQPQHF
TGTGCCAGTAGTATACGGGGGGCCGAGCAGCCCCAGCATTTT
>TRBV18|TRBJ1-5|few|TRBD1
CASSRTGGNQPQHF
TGTGCCAGCTCACGGACAGGGGGCAATCAGCCCCAGCATTTT
>TRBV27|TRBJ2-1|-|TRBD2
CASSFGRSSEQFF
TGTGCCAGCAGTTTCGGGAGGTCCAGTGAGCAGTTCTTC
>TRBV9|TRBJ2-1|-|-
CASSPGLVNEQFF
TGTGCCAGCAGCCCGGGATTGGTCAATGAGCAGTTCTTC
>TRBV6-5|TRBJ2-7|-|-
CASRSDGYEQYF
TGTGCCAGCAGGTCGGACGGCTACGAGCAGTACTTC
>TRBV11-1|TRBJ1-1|-|-
CASSPARVSEAFF
TGTGCCAGCAGCCCAGCGCGTGTATCTGAAGCTTTCTTT
>TRBV11-2|TRBJ1-1|-|-
CASSLVLGGTEAFF
TGTGCCAGCAGCTTAGTATTGGGGGGAACTGAAGCTTTCTTT
>TRBV27|TRBJ2-7|-|-
CASSLFSGNYEQYF
TGTGCCAGCAGTTTATTTTCAGGGAACTACGAGCAGTACTTC
>TRBV7-9|TRBJ1-1|-|TRBD1
CASSHQTGTPFTEAFF
TGTGCCAGCAGCCACCAGACAGGGACACCGTTTACTGAAGCTTTCTTT
>TRBV6-1|TRBJ2-5|-|-
CASSERAPSKQETQYF
TGTGCCAGCAGTGAACGGGCGCCAAGCAAACAAGAGACCCAGTACTTC
>TRBV4-3|TRBJ2-2|-|TRBD1
CASSQADRGGGELFF
TGCGCCAGCAGCCAAGCCGACAGGGGAGGCGGGGAGCTGTTTTTT
>TRBV30|TRBJ2-7|once|TRBD1
CAWDRVYYEQYF
TGTGCCTGGGACAGGGTATACTACGAGCAGTACTTC
>TRBV28|TRBJ1-1|-|TRBD1
CASRALRDRATEAFF
TGTGCCAGCAGAGCACTCCGGGACAGAGCCACTGAAGCTTTCTTT
>TRBV24-1|TRBJ2-1|-|-
CATSDASGQIYNEQFF
TGTGCCACCAGTGATGCTTCTGGGCAGATATACAATGAGCAGTTCTTC
>TRBV28|TRBJ2-7|-|TRBD1
CASSPGTDTYEQYF
TGTGCCAGCAGTCCCGGGACAGACACCTACGAGCAGTACTTC
>TRBV29-1|TRBJ2-3|many|-
CSVEQVFGDTQYF
TGCAGCGTTGAACAGGTATTCGGAGATACGCAGTATTTT
>TRBV6-5|TRBJ2-1|-|TRBD1
CASSYSGRGLYNEQFF
TGTGCCAGCAGTTACTCTGGAAGGGGGCTGTACAATGAGCAGTTCTTC
>TRBV6-2/TRBV6-3|TRBJ2-7|-|TRBD2
CASSYLAGDYEQYF
TGTGCCAGCAGTTACCTAGCGGGAGATTACGAGCAGTACTTC
>TRBV28|TRBJ2-5|-|TRBD2
CASSSLLRLAGAQETQYF
TGTGCCAGCAGTTCACTACTCCGACTAGCGGGGGCTCAAGAGACCCAGTACTTC
>TRBV9|TRBJ2-3|-|-
CASSAGSGENTDTQYF
TGTGCCAGCAGCGCCGGTAGCGGCGAAAACACAGATACGCAGTATTTT
>TRBV9|TRBJ1-6|-|-
CASSALLVSPLHF
TGTGCCAGCAGCGCGCTATTGGTATCACCCCTCCACTTT
>TRBV29-1|TRBJ2-5|few|-
CSVTSRETQYF
TGCAGCGTTACTAGCAGGGAGACCCAGTACTTC
>TRBV4-1|TRBJ1-5|-|-
CASSQGHDWGNQPQHF
TGCGCCAGCAGCCAAGGACACGATTGGGGCAATCAGCCCCAGCATTTT
>TRBV24-1|TRBJ2-1|-|TRBD2
CATSDPSASGGTDNEQFF
TGTGCCACCAGTGACCCCTCTGCCAGCGGGGGGACCGACAATGAGCAGTTCTTC
>TRBV28|TRBJ2-7|-|TRBD1
CASSFRRTGVASYEQYF
TGTGCCAGCAGTTTCCGTCGCACAGGGGTCGCCTCCTACGAGCAGTACTTC
>TRBV29-1|TRBJ1-1|-|-
CSVLQRRENTEAFF
TGCAGCGTCCTCCAGCGGCGTGAAAACACTGAAGCTTTCTTT
>TRBV5-8|TRBJ1-2|-|-
CASSLEFPRGGGYTF
TGTGCCAGCAGCTTGGAATTCCCAAGGGGAGGTGGCTACACCTTC